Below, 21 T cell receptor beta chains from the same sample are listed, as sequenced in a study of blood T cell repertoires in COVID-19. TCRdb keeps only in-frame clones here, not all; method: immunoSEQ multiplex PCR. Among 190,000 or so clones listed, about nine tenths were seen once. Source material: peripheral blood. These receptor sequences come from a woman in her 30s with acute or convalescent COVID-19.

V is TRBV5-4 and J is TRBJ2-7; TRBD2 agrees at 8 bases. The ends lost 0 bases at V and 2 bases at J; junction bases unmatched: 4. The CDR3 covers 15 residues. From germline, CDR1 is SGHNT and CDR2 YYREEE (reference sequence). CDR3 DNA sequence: TGTGCCAGCAGCTTGGGCGGGGGGCTAACCTACGAGCAGTACTTC. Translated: CASSLGGGLTYEQYF.

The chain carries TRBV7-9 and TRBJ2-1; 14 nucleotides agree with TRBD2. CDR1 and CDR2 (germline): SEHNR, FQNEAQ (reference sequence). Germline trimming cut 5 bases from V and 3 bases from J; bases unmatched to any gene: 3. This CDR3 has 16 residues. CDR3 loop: CASSLGTSGSYNEQFF. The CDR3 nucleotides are TGTGCCAGCAGCCTCGGGACTAGCGGGAGCTACAATGAGCAGTTCTTC.

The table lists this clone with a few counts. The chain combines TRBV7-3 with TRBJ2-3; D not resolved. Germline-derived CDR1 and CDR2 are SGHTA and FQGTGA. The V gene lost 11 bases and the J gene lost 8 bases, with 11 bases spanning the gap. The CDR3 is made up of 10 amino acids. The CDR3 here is CASQSGTQYF. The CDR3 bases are TGTGCCTCTCAGTCTGGTACGCAGTATTTT.

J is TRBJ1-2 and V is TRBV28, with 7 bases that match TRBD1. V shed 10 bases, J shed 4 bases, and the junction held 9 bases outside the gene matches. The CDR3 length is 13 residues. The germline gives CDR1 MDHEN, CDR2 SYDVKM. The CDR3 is CATLRQGLYGYTF. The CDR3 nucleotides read TGTGCCACCCTTCGACAGGGCCTCTATGGCTACACCTTC.

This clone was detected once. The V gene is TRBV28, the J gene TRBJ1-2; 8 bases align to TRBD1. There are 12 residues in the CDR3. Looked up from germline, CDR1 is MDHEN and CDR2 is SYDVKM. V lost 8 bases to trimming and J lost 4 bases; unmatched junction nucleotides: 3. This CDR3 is CASRTGGYGYTF. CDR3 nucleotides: TGTGCCAGCCGAACAGGGGGCTATGGCTACACCTTC.

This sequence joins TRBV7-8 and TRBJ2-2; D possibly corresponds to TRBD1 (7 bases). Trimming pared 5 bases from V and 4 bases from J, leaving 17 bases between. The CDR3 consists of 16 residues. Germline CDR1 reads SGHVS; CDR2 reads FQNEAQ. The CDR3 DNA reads TGTGCCAGCAGCCACGGAGGGGGCCTAGGCACCGGGGAGCTGTTTTTT. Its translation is CASSHGGGLGTGELFF.

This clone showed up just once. The CDR3 nucleotides are TGTGCCTGGACTGTAGCGGGAGGTCCAGATACGCAGTATTTT. Amino acids: CAWTVAGGPDTQYF. V gene TRBV30 combines with J gene TRBJ2-3; TRBD2 matches 10 bases. There are 14 residues in the CDR3. Germline V gene lookup returns CDR1 GTSNPN and CDR2 SVGIG (reference sequence). J lost 4 bases, V lost 4 bases, and 5 bases had no gene match.

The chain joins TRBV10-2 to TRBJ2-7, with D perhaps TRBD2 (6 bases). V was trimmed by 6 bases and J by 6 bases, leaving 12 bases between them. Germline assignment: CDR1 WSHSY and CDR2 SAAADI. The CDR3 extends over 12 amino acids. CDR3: CASRDLGGEQYF. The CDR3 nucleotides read TGCGCCAGCAGAGACCTCGGGGGCGAGCAGTACTTC.

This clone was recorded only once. CDR3 loop: CASSIQGSGNQPQHF. The CDR3 DNA is TGTGCCAGTAGTATTCAGGGGTCAGGCAATCAGCCCCAGCATTTT. The chain has TRBV19 and TRBJ1-5; weak D call: TRBD1 (6 bases). The CDR3 runs to 15 residues. From germline, CDR1 is LNHDA and CDR2 SQIVND (reference sequence). With 3 bases removed from V and 2 bases from J, the gap between germline ends came to 11 bases. Full variable domain (remainder filled in from reference TRBV19 and TRBJ1-5): DGGITQSPKYLFRKEGQNVTLSCEQNLNHDAMYWYRQDPGQGLRLIYYSQIVNDFQKGDIAEGYSVSREKKESFPLTVTSAQKNPTAFYLCASSIQGSGNQPQHFGDGTRLSIL.

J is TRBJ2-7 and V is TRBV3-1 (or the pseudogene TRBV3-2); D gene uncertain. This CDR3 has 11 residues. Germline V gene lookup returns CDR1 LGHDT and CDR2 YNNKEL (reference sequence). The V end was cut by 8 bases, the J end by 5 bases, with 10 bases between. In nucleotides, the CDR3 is TGTGCCAGCTCGGTTGCCGACGAGCAGTACTTC. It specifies CASSVADEQYF.

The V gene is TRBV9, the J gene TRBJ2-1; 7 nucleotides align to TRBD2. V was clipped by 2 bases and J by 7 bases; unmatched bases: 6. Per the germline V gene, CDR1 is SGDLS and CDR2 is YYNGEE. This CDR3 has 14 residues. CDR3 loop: CASSVETSLNEQFF. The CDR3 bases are TGTGCCAGCAGCGTGGAGACTAGCCTGAATGAGCAGTTCTTC.

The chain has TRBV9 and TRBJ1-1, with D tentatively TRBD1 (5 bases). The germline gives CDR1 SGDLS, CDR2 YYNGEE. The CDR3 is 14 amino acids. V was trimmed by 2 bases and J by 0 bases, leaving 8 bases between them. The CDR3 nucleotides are TGTGCCAGCAGCGTGGGGCATATGAACACTGAAGCTTTCTTT. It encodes CASSVGHMNTEAFF. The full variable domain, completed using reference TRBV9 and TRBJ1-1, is DSGVTQTPKHLITATGQRVTLRCSPRSGDLSVYWYQQSLDQGLQFLIQYYNGEERAKGNILERFSAQQFPDLHSELNLSSLELGDSALYFCASSVGHMNTEAFFGQGTRLTVV.

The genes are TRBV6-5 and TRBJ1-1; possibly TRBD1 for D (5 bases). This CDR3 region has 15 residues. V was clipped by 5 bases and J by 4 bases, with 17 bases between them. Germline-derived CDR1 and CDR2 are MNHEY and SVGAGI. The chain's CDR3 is CASSPLGRKSTEAFF. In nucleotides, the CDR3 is TGTGCCAGCAGTCCCCTGGGGCGCAAAAGCACTGAAGCTTTCTTT.

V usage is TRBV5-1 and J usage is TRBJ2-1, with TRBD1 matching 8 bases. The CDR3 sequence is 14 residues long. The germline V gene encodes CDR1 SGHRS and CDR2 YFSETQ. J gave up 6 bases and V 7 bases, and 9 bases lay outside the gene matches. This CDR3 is CASSRTGGLNEQFF. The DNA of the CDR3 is TGCGCCAGCTCAAGAACAGGGGGTCTCAATGAGCAGTTCTTC.

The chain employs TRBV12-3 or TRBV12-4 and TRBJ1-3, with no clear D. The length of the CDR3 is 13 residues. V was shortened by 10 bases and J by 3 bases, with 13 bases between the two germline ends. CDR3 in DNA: TGTGCCACGGAGGCCAACCTTGGAAACACCATATATTTT. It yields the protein CATEANLGNTIYF.

The CDR3 region has the DNA TGTGCCAGCAGCTACCGGGACTTAAGGGAGCAGTTCTTC. It translates to CASSYRDLREQFF. V gene TRBV7-2 combines with J gene TRBJ2-1, with a possible D match to TRBD2 (6 bases). This CDR3 is 13 amino acids long. Trimming removed 4 bases at V and 10 bases at J, with 14 bases between. CDR1 and CDR2 (germline): SGHTA, FQGNSA.

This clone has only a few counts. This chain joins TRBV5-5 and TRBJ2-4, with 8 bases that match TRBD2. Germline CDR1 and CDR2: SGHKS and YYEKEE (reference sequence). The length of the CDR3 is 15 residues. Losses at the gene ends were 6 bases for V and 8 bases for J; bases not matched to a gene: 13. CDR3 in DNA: TGTGCCAGCACCCTAAGTCCGGGAGGGGTGGACATTCAGTACTTC. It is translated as CASTLSPGGVDIQYF.

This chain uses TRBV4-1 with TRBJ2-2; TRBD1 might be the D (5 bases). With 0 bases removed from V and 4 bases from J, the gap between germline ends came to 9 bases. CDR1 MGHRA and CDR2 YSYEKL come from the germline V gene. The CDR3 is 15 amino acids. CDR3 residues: CASSQDRQSTGELFF. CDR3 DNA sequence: TGCGCCAGCAGCCAAGATCGACAGTCCACCGGGGAGCTGTTTTTT.

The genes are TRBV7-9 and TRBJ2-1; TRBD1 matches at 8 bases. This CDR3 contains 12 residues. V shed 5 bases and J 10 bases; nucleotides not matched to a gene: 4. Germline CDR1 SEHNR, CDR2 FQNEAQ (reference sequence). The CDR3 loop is CASSRTGTEQFF. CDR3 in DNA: TGTGCCAGCAGCAGGACAGGGACCGAGCAGTTCTTC. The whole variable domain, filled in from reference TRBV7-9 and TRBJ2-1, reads DTGVSQNPRHKITKRGQNVTFRCDPISEHNRLYWYRQTLGQGPEFLTYFQNEAQLEKSRLLSDRFSAERPKGSFSTLEIQRTEQGDSAMYLCASSRTGTEQFFGPGTRLTVL.

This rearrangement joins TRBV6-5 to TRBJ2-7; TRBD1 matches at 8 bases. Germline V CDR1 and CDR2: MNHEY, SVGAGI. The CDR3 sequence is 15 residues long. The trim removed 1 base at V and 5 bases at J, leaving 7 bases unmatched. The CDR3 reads CASSYLGQGTHEQYF. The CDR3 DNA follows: TGTGCCAGCAGTTACTTAGGACAGGGTACCCACGAGCAGTACTTC.

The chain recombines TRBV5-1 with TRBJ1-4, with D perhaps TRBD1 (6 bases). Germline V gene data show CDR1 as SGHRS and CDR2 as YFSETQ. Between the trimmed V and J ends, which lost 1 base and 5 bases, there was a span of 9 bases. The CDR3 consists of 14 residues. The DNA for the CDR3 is TGCGCCAGCAGCTTGCAGGGGCCCAATGAAAAACTGTTTTTT. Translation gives CASSLQGPNEKLFF. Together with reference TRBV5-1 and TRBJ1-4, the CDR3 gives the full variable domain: KAGVTQTPRYLIKTRGQQVTLSCSPISGHRSVSWYQQTPGQGLQFLFEYFSETQRNKGNFPGRFSGRQFSNSRSEMNVSTLELGDSALYLCASSLQGPNEKLFFGSGTQLSVL.